This T cell receptor (beta chain) stems from a study of blood T cell repertoires in COVID-19 (dated by TCRdb to about 2020). About the study as a whole: Samples from collaborators originated in the United States, Italy and Spain and spanned both the acute and convalescent phases of COVID-19. The prospective study material was composed of cDNA or gDNA derived from T cells, B-cell-depleted T cells, or PBMCs. Deeply sampled blood TCRbeta repertoires from subjects exposed to, actively infected with, or recovered from COVID-19 were included in the dataset. A freely available public database, intended as a resource for researchers studying the immune response to SARS-CoV-2, is where the repertoires were released. Samples came from the ongoing ImmuneRACE study (first 160 participants) plus 1,254 subjects from 6 global collaborators. Sample metadata almost always included a de-identified subject ID, COVID-19 status, age in years and sex. Where HLA class I and class II types were available, the types were taken from metadata supplied by the sample provider, not from assay-based typing.

Each collaborating institution followed its own protocols to collect whole blood in K2EDTA tubes. For TCRbeta analysis, collaborators shipped samples in one of three forms: frozen whole blood, isolated PBMCs, or DNA extracted from either of those sample types. As for this clone: Its recognized antigen is unknown. One base away there is no much larger clone; base qualities are not given.

What the research found in general, with its limitations: How much clinical and demographic metadata was included differed by source and by participant, and the metadata was provided uncurated.

There are 14 amino acids in the CDR3, from cysteine to phenylalanine inclusive. The CDR3 DNA has 42 bases and is translated from base 1. CDR1 and CDR2 are drawn from the germline V gene (reference sequence): GTSNPN, SVGIG. Trimming removed 4 bases from V and 6 bases from J; the gene matches leave 10 bases unexplained. TCRbeta CDR3 regions were amplified from genomic DNA by means of the immunoSEQ Assay, a bias-controlled multiplex PCR. In the original analysis: The number of nucleated cells in each sample was estimated from the amplification of reference gene primers within the assay. To quantify the absolute abundance of each unique TCRbeta CDR3 rearrangement, sequence reads were collapsed and filtered. For each sample, productive Simpson clonality was calculated as the square root of Simpson's diversity index over productive rearrangements. TCRdb retrieved this table from immuneACCESS and kept in-frame rearrangements only. Not all clones are present; in checked studies, unresolved V genes account for under half, and no reason is known for the remainder. That table gives V, J and clone size, and the DNA gave D and trimming. Here the sample has 100,000 or so clones; 80% occur a single time. The ten largest clonotypes hold around a third of the sample.

The rearrangement joined TRBV30 to TRBJ2-7, with 9 bases in between that match TRBD2. Sequenced sample: peripheral blood. This TCR came from a man aged 70-80 years with active or convalescent COVID-19. The CDR3 sequence is CAWNSAGGPGEQYF. The DNA is TGTGCCTGGAATAGTGCGGGAGGGCCGGGCGAGCAGTACTTC.